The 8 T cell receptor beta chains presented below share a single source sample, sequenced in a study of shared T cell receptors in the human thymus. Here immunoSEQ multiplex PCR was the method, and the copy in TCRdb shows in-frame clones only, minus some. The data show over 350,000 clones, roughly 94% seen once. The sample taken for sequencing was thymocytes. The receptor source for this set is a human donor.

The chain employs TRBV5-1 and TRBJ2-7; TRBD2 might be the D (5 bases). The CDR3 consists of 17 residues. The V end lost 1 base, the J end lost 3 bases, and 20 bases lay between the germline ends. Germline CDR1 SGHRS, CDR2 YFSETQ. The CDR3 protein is CASSLTARKRGNYEQYF. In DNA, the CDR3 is TGCGCCAGCAGCTTGACAGCCAGGAAAAGAGGGAACTACGAGCAGTACTTC.

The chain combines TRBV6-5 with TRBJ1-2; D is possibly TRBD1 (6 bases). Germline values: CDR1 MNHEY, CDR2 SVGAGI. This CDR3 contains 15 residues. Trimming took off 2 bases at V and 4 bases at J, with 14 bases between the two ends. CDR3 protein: CASSYPVQGIYGYTF. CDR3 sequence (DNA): TGTGCCAGCAGTTACCCAGTACAGGGAATCTATGGCTACACCTTC.

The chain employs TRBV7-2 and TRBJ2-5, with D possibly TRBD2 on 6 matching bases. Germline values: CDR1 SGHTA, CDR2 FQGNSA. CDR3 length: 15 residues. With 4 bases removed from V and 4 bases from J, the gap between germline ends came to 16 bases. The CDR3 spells CASSSRDFPGETQYF. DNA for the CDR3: TGTGCCAGCAGCTCGCGGGACTTCCCGGGAGAGACCCAGTACTTC.

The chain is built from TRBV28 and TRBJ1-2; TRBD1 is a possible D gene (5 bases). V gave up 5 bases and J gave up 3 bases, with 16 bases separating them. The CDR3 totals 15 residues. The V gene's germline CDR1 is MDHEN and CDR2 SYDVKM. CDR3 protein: CASSLRDRIYYGYTF. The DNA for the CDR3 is TGTGCCAGCAGTCTACGTGACAGAATTTACTATGGCTACACCTTC.

Here the CDR3 DNA reads TGTGCCAGCAGCCAATCGTACAGGGGCACTGAAGCTTTCTTT. Translated: CASSQSYRGTEAFF. V gene TRBV14 combines with J gene TRBJ1-1; 7 bases match TRBD1. The trim removed 2 bases at V and 4 bases at J, leaving 4 bases unmatched. Germline V lookup: CDR1 SGHDN, CDR2 FVKESK. There are 14 residues in the CDR3. The whole variable domain, remainder taken from reference TRBV14 and TRBJ1-1, is EAGVTQFPSHSVIEKGQTVTLRCDPISGHDNLYWYRRVMGKEIKFLLHFVKESKQDESGMPNNRFLAERTGGTYSTLKVQPAELEDSGVYFCASSQSYRGTEAFFGQGTRLTVV.

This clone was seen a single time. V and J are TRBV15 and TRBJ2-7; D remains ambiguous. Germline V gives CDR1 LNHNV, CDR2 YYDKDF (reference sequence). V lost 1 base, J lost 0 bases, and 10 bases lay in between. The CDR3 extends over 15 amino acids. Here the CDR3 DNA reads TGTGCCACCAGCAGAGTAGGTGCGGACTCCTACGAGCAGTACTTC. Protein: CATSRVGADSYEQYF.

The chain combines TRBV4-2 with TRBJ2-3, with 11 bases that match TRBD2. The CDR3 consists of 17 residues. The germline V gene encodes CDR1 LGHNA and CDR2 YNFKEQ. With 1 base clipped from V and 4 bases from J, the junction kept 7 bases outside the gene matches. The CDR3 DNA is TGTGCCAGCAGCCAAGGGAGCCTAGCGGGAGGCCCAGATACGCAGTATTTT. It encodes CASSQGSLAGGPDTQYF.

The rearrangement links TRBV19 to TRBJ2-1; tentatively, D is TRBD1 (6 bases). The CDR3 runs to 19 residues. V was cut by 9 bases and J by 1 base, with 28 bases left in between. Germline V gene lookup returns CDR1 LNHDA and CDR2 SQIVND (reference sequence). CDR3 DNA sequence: TGTGCCAGCGCGTTCCAGGGGTGGGACGGCTTTGGATCCTACAATGAGCAGTTCTTC. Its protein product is CASAFQGWDGFGSYNEQFF.